The 27 T cell receptor beta chains presented below share a single source sample, sequenced in a study of PD-L1 blockade in urothelial cancer. Clones were read by immunoSEQ multiplex PCR, and TCRdb kept only the in-frame ones, dropping some. The repertoire includes around 53,000 clones, approximately 87% of them detected once, and 5% to 7.5% sits in the top ten. Sequenced material: PBMCs, taken around atezolizumab (anti-PD-L1) treatment. The source is a man aged 35 to 55 with urothelial cancer.

This clone appeared a single time. The V and J genes are TRBV7-8 and TRBJ2-4, with a weak D call TRBD1 (6 bases). The CDR3 runs to 15 residues. The germline V gene encodes CDR1 SGHVS and CDR2 FQNEAQ. Trimming left V 5 bases short and J 5 bases short, with 16 bases between. The CDR3 spells CASSRTEQRENIQYF. In nucleotides, the CDR3 is TGTGCCAGCAGCAGGACAGAACAAAGGGAAAACATTCAGTACTTC.

The rearrangement uses TRBV19 and TRBJ2-3; D might be TRBD2 (5 bases). This CDR3 has 15 residues. The germline gives CDR1 LNHDA, CDR2 SQIVND (reference sequence). Deletions cut 9 bases from V and 6 bases from J, with 22 bases between. The CDR3 reads CASGSRRPSGDTQYF. CDR3 nucleotide sequence: TGTGCCAGCGGCAGCCGCAGGCCCTCGGGGGATACGCAGTATTTT.

The chain links TRBV16 to TRBJ1-2, with 12 nucleotides matching TRBD1. The CDR3 runs 17 residues. CDR1 is KGHSY and CDR2 is FQNENV in the germline V gene. V was clipped by 4 bases and J by 0 bases; unmatched bases: 6. CDR3 nucleotides: TGTGCCAGCAGCCTCCGGGACAGGGGGCTACCTAACTATGGCTACACCTTC. It specifies CASSLRDRGLPNYGYTF.

V gene TRBV27 combines with J gene TRBJ1-4; TRBD1 agrees at 7 bases. This CDR3 region has 18 residues. J gave up 0 bases and V 4 bases, and 11 bases lay outside the gene matches. Germline V CDR1 and CDR2: MNHEY, SMNVEV (reference sequence). Here the CDR3 reads CASSSPQGGHATNEKLFF. In DNA, the CDR3 is TGTGCCAGCAGTTCACCCCAGGGGGGCCATGCAACTAATGAAAAACTGTTTTTT.

The chain couples TRBV4-3 to TRBJ2-7; D call uncertain. The CDR3 is 15 residues long. CDR1 and CDR2 (germline): LGHNA, YSLEER. Trimming removed 0 bases from V and 3 bases from J, with 12 bases in between. The DNA of the CDR3 is TGCGCCAGCAGCCAAGAGAGTCGAGGCGGCTACGAGCAGTACTTC. Translated: CASSQESRGGYEQYF.

Only a few counts were recorded for this clone. The chain couples TRBV28 to TRBJ1-4; D is possibly TRBD1 (5 bases). Germline CDR1 is MDHEN and CDR2 is SYDVKM. This CDR3 contains 17 residues. The germline V and J ends were trimmed by 2 bases and 0 bases, with 13 bases remaining between them. The CDR3 DNA is TGTGCCAGCAGTTTAGGGGGGACCAGGGCAACTAATGAAAAACTGTTTTTT. Residues: CASSLGGTRATNEKLFF.

The CDR3 reads CASSQGRSGPFHGYTF. In nucleotides, the CDR3 is TGTGCCAGCAGTCAGGGCCGGAGTGGGCCGTTCCATGGCTACACCTTC. The chain uses TRBV7-8 and TRBJ1-2; D is perhaps TRBD1 (5 bases). The CDR3 contains 16 residues. CDR1 SGHVS and CDR2 FQNEAQ come from the germline V gene. Trimming cost V 6 bases and J 6 bases, with 23 bases left between them.

V and J are TRBV23-1 and TRBJ1-1; perhaps TRBD1 as D (5 bases). TRBV23-1 is an open reading frame, and its role is uncertain. Deletions cut 6 bases from V and 4 bases from J, with 12 bases between. The CDR3 has 13 amino acids. The CDR3 region has the DNA TGCGCCAGCAGCTCCGACAGACCCACTGAAGCTTTCTTT. Translating gives CASSSDRPTEAFF.

V gene TRBV6-1 combines with J gene TRBJ1-3; D may be TRBD1 (6 bases). This CDR3 is built from 17 residues. The V end was cut by 2 bases, the J end by 8 bases, with 22 bases between. Germline assignment: CDR1 MNHNS and CDR2 SASEGT. DNA for the CDR3: TGTGCCAGCAGTGAAACTCAGGGGTTATTCTTTTCGGACACCATATATTTT. Its protein product is CASSETQGLFFSDTIYF.

This clone was seen a single time. The V and J genes are TRBV15 and TRBJ1-1, with 7 bases lining up with TRBD1. This CDR3 comprises 14 residues. CDR1 and CDR2 (germline): LNHNV, YYDKDF (reference sequence). V was pared by 5 bases and J by 6 bases, with 9 bases of the junction left unmatched. The CDR3 here is CATSLDRSSAEAFF. CDR3 in DNA: TGTGCCACCAGCCTGGACAGGTCCTCCGCTGAAGCTTTCTTT.

The J gene is TRBJ2-1, the V gene TRBV27; D perhaps matches TRBD2 (6 bases). Trimming stripped 5 bases from V and 6 bases from J, with 11 bases between. Looked up from germline, CDR1 is MNHEY and CDR2 is SMNVEV (reference sequence). CDR3 size: 13 residues. This CDR3 reads CASSPDGGNEQFF. CDR3 DNA: TGTGCCAGCAGTCCCGACGGGGGCAATGAGCAGTTCTTC.

The V call is TRBV27, the J call TRBJ1-5; D call uncertain. The V and J ends lost 5 bases and 1 base respectively, with 9 bases between them. The germline V gene has CDR1 MNHEY and CDR2 SMNVEV (reference sequence). The CDR3 extends over 14 amino acids. CDR3: CASSKRSSNQPQHF. CDR3 in DNA: TGTGCCAGCAGTAAACGGTCAAGCAATCAGCCCCAGCATTTT.

The rearrangement joins TRBV5-1 to TRBJ1-5, with 7 bases identical to TRBD1. The CDR3 has 15 amino acids. V was clipped by 4 bases and J by 4 bases; unmatched bases: 8. Germline V gives CDR1 SGHRS, CDR2 YFSETQ. In DNA, the CDR3 is TGCGCCAGCAGCCTGCAAGGGGGCATGAATCAGCCCCAGCATTTT. Protein product: CASSLQGGMNQPQHF.

The rearrangement links TRBV15 to TRBJ2-2, with TRBD2 matching 9 bases. Germline-derived CDR1 and CDR2 are LNHNV and YYDKDF (reference sequence). Germline trimming cut 0 bases from V and 6 bases from J; bases unmatched to any gene: 5. CDR3 length: 16 amino acids. Here the CDR3 reads CATSRDPSGDSGELFF. The CDR3 DNA is TGTGCCACCAGCAGAGATCCTAGCGGGGATTCCGGGGAGCTGTTTTTT. The whole variable domain, filled in from reference TRBV15 and TRBJ2-2, reads DAMVIQNPRYQVTQFGKPVTLSCSQTLNHNVMYWYQQKSSQAPKLLFHYYDKDFNNEADTPDNFQSRRPNTSFCFLDIRSPGLGDTAMYLCATSRDPSGDSGELFFGEGSRLTVL.

To note about this clone: A junction boundary mismatches the germline segment, possibly from a read error. This chain connects TRBV7-6 to TRBJ2-5, with TRBD2 identical over 11 bases. The CDR3 consists of 15 residues. Germline assignment: CDR1 SGHVS and CDR2 FNYEAQ. Written as DNA, the CDR3 is TGTGCCAGCAGTTTAGCGGGAGGGCCCTTGGAGACCCAGTACTTC. Translated: CASSLAGGPLETQYF.

The V and J genes are TRBV30 and TRBJ2-7; TRBD1 might be the D (6 bases). Germline V gene sequence: CDR1 GTSNPN, CDR2 SVGIG (reference sequence). With 4 bases removed from V and 2 bases from J, the gap between germline ends came to 9 bases. The CDR3 contains 12 residues. This CDR3 is CAWKGETYEQYF. The CDR3 DNA reads TGTGCCTGGAAGGGGGAAACCTACGAGCAGTACTTC.

The chain carries TRBV5-1 and TRBJ1-2; the D gene is possibly TRBD1 (6 bases). CDR1 SGHRS and CDR2 YFSETQ come from the germline V gene. Trimming pared 4 bases from V and 7 bases from J, leaving 14 bases between. This CDR3 contains 13 residues. The chain's CDR3 is CASSPDSLGGYTF. The CDR3 nucleotides are TGCGCCAGCAGCCCGGACAGTCTCGGTGGCTACACCTTC.

The V gene is TRBV7-6, the J gene TRBJ1-1; 8 nucleotides line up with TRBD1. Germline CDR1 and CDR2: SGHVS and FNYEAQ. V shed 9 bases, J shed 3 bases, and the junction held 6 bases outside the gene matches. This CDR3 is 13 amino acids long. CDR3 coding DNA: TGTGCCAGTTTACAGGGGGAATACACTGAAGCTTTCTTT. Its protein is CASLQGEYTEAFF.

V is TRBV28 and J is TRBJ2-7, with 8 bases that match TRBD2. Germline loops: CDR1 MDHEN, CDR2 SYDVKM. Trimming removed 5 bases from V and 7 bases from J; junction bases left unmatched: 10. The CDR3 contains 14 residues. CDR3 sequence (DNA): TGTGCCAGCAGTCTTAGACTAGCGCTCGGAGAGCAGTACTTC. Its translation: CASSLRLALGEQYF.

This clone was detected many times. J is TRBJ2-3 and V is TRBV7-2; no firm D call. Germline values: CDR1 SGHTA, CDR2 FQGNSA. Trimming pared 1 base from V and 1 base from J, leaving 9 bases between. The CDR3 is 15 amino acids. Written as DNA, the CDR3 is TGTGCCAGCAGCTTAGATGGCTTACGCACAGATACGCAGTATTTT. It yields the protein CASSLDGLRTDTQYF. Drawing the rest from reference TRBV7-2 and TRBJ2-3, the complete variable domain is GAGVSQSPSNKVTEKGKDVELRCDPISGHTALYWYRQSLGQGLEFLIYFQGNSAPDKSGLPSDRFSAERTGGSVSTLTIQRTQQEDSAVYLCASSLDGLRTDTQYFGPGTRLTVL.

This chain connects TRBV6-5 to TRBJ2-3; the match to TRBD1 covers 9 bases. This CDR3 spans 15 amino acids. Unmatched junction bases numbered 5, after V lost 4 bases and J lost 3 bases. CDR1 and CDR2 (germline): MNHEY, SVGAGI. CDR3 residues: CASSLSQGATDTQYF. CDR3 in DNA: TGTGCCAGCAGTTTATCACAGGGGGCAACAGATACGCAGTATTTT.

The chain combines TRBV19 with TRBJ1-5, with no clear D. Germline V CDR1 and CDR2: LNHDA, SQIVND (reference sequence). V was clipped by 9 bases and J by 4 bases, with 22 bases between them. The CDR3 runs to 16 residues. CDR3 sequence reads: CASLLGDAGTNQPQHF. Here the CDR3 DNA reads TGTGCCAGCCTCCTCGGGGATGCGGGCACGAATCAGCCCCAGCATTTT.

V and J are TRBV6-1 and TRBJ1-1; maybe TRBD1 (5 bases). The CDR3 is 13 amino acids. Trimming took off 11 bases at V and 0 bases at J, with 13 bases between the two ends. Germline V gene data show CDR1 as MNHNS and CDR2 as SASEGT. The CDR3 bases are TGTGCCGGGGGGAGGGTTTTGAACACTGAAGCTTTCTTT. Amino acid sequence: CAGGRVLNTEAFF.

This clone is medium-sized within its sample. The V gene is TRBV5-1, the J gene TRBJ1-1, with TRBD1 matching over 7 bases. With 2 bases clipped from V and 1 base from J, the junction kept 8 bases outside the gene matches. The germline CDR1 and CDR2 sequences are SGHRS and YFSETQ. The CDR3 runs 16 residues. CDR3 bases: TGCGCCAGCAGCTTATCCTCCCGGACAGGGAACACTGAAGCTTTCTTT. Its translation: CASSLSSRTGNTEAFF.

This chain connects TRBV4-3 to TRBJ1-2; 8 bases map to TRBD1. J gave up 6 bases and V 3 bases, and 3 bases lay outside the gene matches. CDR1 is LGHNA, CDR2 YSLEER, per germline. This CDR3 comprises 13 residues. The CDR3 nucleotides are TGCGCCAGCAGCCAGGGGACAGGAGATGGCTACACCTTC. This encodes CASSQGTGDGYTF.

This chain links TRBV28 with TRBJ1-2; TRBD1 matches 10 bases. This CDR3 contains 17 residues. V was pared by 5 bases and J by 7 bases, with 16 bases of the junction left unmatched. The germline CDR1 and CDR2 sequences are MDHEN and SYDVKM. The CDR3 spells CASSTPSPGQGKGGYTF. The CDR3 DNA reads TGTGCCAGCAGTACGCCATCCCCGGGACAGGGGAAAGGTGGCTACACCTTC.

V and J are TRBV6-5 and TRBJ1-2; D is uncertain. The V end lost 6 bases, the J end lost 3 bases, and 11 bases lay between the germline ends. The CDR3 is 13 residues long. CDR1 and CDR2 (germline): MNHEY, SVGAGI. Here the CDR3 reads CASSISGDYGYTF. CDR3 in DNA: TGTGCCAGCAGCATTTCGGGAGACTATGGCTACACCTTC.